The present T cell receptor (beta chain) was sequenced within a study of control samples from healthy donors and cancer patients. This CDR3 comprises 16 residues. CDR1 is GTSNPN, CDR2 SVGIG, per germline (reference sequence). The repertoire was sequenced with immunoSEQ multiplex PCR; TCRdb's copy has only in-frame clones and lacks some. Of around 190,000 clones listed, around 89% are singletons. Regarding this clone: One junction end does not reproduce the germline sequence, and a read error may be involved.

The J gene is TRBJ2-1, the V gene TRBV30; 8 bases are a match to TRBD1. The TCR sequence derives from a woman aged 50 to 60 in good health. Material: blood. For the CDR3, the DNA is TGTACCTGGAGCGGGTTAGACAGGGGATGGTACAATGAGCAGTTCTTC. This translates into CTWSGLDRGWYNEQFF.